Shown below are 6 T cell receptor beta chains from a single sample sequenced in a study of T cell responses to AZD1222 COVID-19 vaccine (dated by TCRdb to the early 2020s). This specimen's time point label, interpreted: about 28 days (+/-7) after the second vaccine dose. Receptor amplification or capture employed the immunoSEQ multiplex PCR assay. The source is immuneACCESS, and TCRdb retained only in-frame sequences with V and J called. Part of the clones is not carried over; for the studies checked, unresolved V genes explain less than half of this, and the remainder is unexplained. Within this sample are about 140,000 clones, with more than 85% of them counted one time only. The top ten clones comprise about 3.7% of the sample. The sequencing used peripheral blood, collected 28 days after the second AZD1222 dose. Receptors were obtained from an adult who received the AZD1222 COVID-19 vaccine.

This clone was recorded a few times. The CDR3 DNA reads as TGTGCCAGCAGCTCCAGGGACCTCGGGCCCCAGCATTTT. Translating gives CASSSRDLGPQHF. The chain recombines TRBV2 with TRBJ1-5, with TRBD1 as a possible D gene (5 bases). The CDR3 has 13 amino acids. Germline assignment: CDR1 SNHLY and CDR2 FYNNEI. Trimming cost V 6 bases and J 9 bases, with 15 bases left between them.

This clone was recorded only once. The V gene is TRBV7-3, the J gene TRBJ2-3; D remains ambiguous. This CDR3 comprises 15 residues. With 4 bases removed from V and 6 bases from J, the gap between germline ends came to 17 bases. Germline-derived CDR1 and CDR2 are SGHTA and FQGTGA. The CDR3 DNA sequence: TGTGCCAGCAGCTCTATGGTTTCGGGTATCGATACGCAGTATTTT. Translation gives CASSSMVSGIDTQYF.

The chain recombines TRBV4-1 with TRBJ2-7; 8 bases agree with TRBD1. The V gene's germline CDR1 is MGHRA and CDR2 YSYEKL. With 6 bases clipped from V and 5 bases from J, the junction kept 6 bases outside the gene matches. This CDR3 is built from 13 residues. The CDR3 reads CASRPTTGDEQYF. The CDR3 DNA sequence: TGCGCCAGCAGACCTACGACAGGGGACGAGCAGTACTTC.

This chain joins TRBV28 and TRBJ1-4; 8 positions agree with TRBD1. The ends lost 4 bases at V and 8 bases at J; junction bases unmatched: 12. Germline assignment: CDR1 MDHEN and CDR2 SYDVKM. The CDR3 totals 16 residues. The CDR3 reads CASSSPSGGAQEKLFF. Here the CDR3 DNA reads TGTGCCAGCAGTTCCCCTTCAGGGGGCGCCCAGGAAAAACTGTTTTTT.

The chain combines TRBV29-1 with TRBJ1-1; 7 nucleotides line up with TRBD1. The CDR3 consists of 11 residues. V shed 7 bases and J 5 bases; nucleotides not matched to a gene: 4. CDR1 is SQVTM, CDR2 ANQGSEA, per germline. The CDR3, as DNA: TGCAGCGGCAGGGGGACGACTGAAGCTTTCTTT. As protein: CSGRGTTEAFF.

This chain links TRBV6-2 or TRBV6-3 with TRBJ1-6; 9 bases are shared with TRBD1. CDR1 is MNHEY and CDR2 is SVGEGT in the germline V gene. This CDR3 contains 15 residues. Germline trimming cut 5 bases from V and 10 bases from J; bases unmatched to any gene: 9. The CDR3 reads CASSTEGQGRSPLHF. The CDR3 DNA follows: TGTGCCAGCAGTACAGAGGGACAGGGAAGATCACCCCTCCACTTT.